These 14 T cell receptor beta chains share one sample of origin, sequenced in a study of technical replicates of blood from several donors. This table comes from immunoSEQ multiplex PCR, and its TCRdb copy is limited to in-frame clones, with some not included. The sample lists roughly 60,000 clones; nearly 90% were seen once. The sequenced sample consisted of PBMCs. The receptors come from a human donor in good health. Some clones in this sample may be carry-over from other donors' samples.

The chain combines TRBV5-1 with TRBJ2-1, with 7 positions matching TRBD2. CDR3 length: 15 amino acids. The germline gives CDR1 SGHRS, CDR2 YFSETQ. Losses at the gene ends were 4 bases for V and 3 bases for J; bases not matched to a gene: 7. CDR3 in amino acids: CASSRGSGVYNEQFF. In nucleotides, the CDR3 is TGCGCCAGCAGCCGCGGGAGCGGGGTCTACAATGAGCAGTTCTTC.

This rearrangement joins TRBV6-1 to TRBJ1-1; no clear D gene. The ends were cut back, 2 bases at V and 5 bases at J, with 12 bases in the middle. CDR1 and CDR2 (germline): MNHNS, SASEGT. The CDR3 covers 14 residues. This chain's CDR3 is CASSEINRLTEAFF. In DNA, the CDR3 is TGTGCCAGCAGTGAAATCAACAGATTGACTGAAGCTTTCTTT.

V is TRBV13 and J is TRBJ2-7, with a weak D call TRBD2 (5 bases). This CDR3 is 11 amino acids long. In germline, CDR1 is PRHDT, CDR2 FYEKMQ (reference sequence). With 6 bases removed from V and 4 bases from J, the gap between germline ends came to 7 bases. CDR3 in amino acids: CASSREYEQYF. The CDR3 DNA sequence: TGTGCCAGCAGTCGGGAATACGAGCAGTACTTC.

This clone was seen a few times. CDR3 DNA sequence: TGCGCCAGCAGCCAGCCCCCAGCGGGAGGAAAGGATGAGCAGTTCTTC. Translating it yields CASSQPPAGGKDEQFF. The rearrangement links TRBV4-3 to TRBJ2-1; 9 bases are shared with TRBD2. The J segment lost 8 bases and the V segment lost 3 bases, leaving 11 bases of the junction unmatched. The CDR3 sequence is 16 residues long. CDR1 is LGHNA and CDR2 is YSLEER in the germline V gene.

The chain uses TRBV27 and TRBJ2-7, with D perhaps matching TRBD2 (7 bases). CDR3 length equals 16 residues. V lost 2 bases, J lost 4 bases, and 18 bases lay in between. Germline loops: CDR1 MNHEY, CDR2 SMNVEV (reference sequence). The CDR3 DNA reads TGTGCCAGCAGTTTAATCCCTTGGGGGGGCGGGTACGAGCAGTACTTC. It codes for CASSLIPWGGGYEQYF.

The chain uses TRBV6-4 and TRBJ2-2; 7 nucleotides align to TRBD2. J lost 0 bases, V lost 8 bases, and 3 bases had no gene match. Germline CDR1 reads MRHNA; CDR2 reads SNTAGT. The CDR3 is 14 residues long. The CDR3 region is CASSREANTGELFF. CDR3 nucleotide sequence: TGTGCCAGCTCCCGGGAGGCGAACACCGGGGAGCTGTTTTTT.

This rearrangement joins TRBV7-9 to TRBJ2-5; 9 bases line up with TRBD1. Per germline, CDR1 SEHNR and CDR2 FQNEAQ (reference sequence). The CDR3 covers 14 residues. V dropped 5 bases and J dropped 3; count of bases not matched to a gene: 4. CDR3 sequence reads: CASSPDRGKETQYF. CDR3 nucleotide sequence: TGTGCCAGCAGCCCCGACAGGGGGAAAGAGACCCAGTACTTC.

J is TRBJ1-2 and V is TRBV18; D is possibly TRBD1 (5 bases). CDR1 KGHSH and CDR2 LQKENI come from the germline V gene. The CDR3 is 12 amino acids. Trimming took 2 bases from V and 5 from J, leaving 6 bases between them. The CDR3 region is CASSPGAYGYTF. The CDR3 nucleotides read TGTGCCAGCTCACCAGGGGCGTATGGCTACACCTTC. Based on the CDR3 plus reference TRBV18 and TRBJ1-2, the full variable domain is NAGVMQNPRHLVRRRGQEARLRCSPMKGHSHVYWYRQLPEEGLKFMVYLQKENIIDESGMPKERFSAEFPKEGPSILRIQQVVRGDSAAYFCASSPGAYGYTFGSGTRLTVV.

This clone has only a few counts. Written as DNA, the CDR3 is TGTGCCAGCAGAATAGCGGGAGACCTATACGAGCAGTACTTC. It translates to CASRIAGDLYEQYF. The chain employs TRBV6-1 and TRBJ2-7; 9 bases fit TRBD2. The CDR3 runs to 14 residues. The V gene end was trimmed by 6 bases and the J gene end by 4 bases; junction bases not matched to a gene: 7. Germline assignment: CDR1 MNHNS and CDR2 SASEGT.

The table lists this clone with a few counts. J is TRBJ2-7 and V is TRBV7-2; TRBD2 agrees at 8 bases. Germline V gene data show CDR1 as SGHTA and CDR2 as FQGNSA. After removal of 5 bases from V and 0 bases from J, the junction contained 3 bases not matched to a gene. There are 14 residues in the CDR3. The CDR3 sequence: CASSGTSGSYEQYF. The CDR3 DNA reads TGTGCCAGCAGCGGAACTAGCGGCTCCTACGAGCAGTACTTC.

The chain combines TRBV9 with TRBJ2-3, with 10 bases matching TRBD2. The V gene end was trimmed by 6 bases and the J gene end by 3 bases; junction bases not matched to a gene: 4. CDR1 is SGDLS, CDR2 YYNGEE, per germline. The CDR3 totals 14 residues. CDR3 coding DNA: TGTGCCAGCACAAGGACTAGCGGAACAGATACGCAGTATTTT. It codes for CASTRTSGTDTQYF.

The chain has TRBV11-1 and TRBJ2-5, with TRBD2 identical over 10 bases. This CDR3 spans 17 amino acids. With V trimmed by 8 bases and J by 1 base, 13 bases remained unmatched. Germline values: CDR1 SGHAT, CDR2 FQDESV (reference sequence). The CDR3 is CASQGSGRGRGQETQYF. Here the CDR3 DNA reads TGTGCCAGCCAAGGGAGCGGGAGGGGAAGGGGCCAAGAGACCCAGTACTTC.

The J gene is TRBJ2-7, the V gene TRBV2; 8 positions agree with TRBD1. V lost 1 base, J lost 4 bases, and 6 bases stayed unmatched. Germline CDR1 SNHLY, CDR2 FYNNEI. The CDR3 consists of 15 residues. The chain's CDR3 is CASSEGGQGSYEQYF. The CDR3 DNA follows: TGTGCCAGCAGTGAAGGTGGACAGGGTAGTTACGAGCAGTACTTC. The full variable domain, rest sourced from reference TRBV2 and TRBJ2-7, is EPEVTQTPSHQVTQMGQEVILRCVPISNHLYFYWYRQILGQKVEFLVSFYNNEISEKSEIFDDQFSVERPDGSNFTLKIRSTKLEDSAMYFCASSEGGQGSYEQYFGPGTRLTVT.

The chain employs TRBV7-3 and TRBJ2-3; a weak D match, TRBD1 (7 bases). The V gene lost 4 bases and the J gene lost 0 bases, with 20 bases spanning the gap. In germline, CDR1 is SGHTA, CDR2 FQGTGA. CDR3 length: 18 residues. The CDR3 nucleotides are TGTGCCAGCAGCTCCTCCCCCTGGGGGGACAGTAGCACAGATACGCAGTATTTT. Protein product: CASSSSPWGDSSTDTQYF.